These 4 T cell receptor beta chains were all obtained from the same sample, sequenced in a study of cytotoxic CD8 clonotypes in ibrutinib-treated CLL. Libraries were prepared by immunoSEQ multiplex PCR; TCRdb keeps only in-frame clonotypes and omits some of them. This table has about 19,000 clones, roughly 80% appearing once. This specimen consisted of PBMCs, obtained before ibrutinib treatment. The receptor set was obtained from a human donor with chronic lymphocytic leukemia.

This clone is judged medium-sized. The gene calls are TRBV5-4 and TRBJ1-1; no clear D. Per germline, CDR1 SGHNT and CDR2 YYREEE (reference sequence). V lost 3 bases, J lost 4 bases, and 16 bases lay in between. The CDR3 is made up of 15 amino acids. The CDR3 region has the DNA TGTGCCAGCAGCTCGACCTTGGGGTTAGGCACTGAAGCTTTCTTT. Its protein is CASSSTLGLGTEAFF.

V and J are TRBV7-2 and TRBJ2-4; D tentatively reads TRBD1 or TRBD2 (5 bases each). Trimming shortened V by 0 bases and J by 0 bases, and 9 bases separated the two germline ends. Per the germline V gene, CDR1 is SGHTA and CDR2 is FQGNSA. The CDR3 spans 16 residues. The chain's CDR3 is CASSLAEGIAKNIQYF. Here the CDR3 DNA reads TGTGCCAGCAGCTTAGCTGAGGGGATAGCCAAAAACATTCAGTACTTC.

This clone was counted a single time. The V and J genes are TRBV2 and TRBJ2-1; 13 bases map to TRBD2. The CDR3 is made up of 14 amino acids. The trim removed 7 bases at V and 8 bases at J, leaving 5 bases unmatched. Per germline, CDR1 SNHLY and CDR2 FYNNEI. CDR3 sequence: CASTGTSGVYEQFF. The CDR3 DNA reads TGTGCCAGCACAGGGACTAGCGGGGTCTATGAGCAGTTCTTC.

This rearrangement joins TRBV6-6 to TRBJ2-7; 7 bases align to TRBD1. With V trimmed by 6 bases and J by 0 bases, 8 bases remained unmatched. The CDR3 runs 15 residues. Germline CDR1 is MNHNY and CDR2 is SVGAGI (reference sequence). DNA of the CDR3: TGTGCCAGCAGACCTGGGACAGTCGCCTCCTACGAGCAGTACTTC. Translated: CASRPGTVASYEQYF.